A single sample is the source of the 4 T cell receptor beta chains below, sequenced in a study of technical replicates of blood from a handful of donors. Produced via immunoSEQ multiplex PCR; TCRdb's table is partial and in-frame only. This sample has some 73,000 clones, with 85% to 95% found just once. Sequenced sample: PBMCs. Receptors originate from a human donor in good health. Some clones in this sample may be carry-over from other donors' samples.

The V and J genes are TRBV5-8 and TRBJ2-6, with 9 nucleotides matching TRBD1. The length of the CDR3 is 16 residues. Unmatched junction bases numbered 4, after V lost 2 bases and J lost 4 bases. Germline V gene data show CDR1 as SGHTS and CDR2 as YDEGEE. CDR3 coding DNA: TGTGCCAGCAGCTTCGGACAGGGGTCCGGGGCCAACGTCCTGACTTTC. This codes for CASSFGQGSGANVLTF.

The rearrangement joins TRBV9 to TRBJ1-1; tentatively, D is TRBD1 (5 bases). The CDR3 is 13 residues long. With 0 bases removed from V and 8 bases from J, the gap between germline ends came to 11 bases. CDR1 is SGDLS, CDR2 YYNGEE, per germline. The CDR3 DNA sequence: TGTGCCAGCAGCGTAGTTAGGGGATCAGAAGCTTTCTTT. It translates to CASSVVRGSEAFF.

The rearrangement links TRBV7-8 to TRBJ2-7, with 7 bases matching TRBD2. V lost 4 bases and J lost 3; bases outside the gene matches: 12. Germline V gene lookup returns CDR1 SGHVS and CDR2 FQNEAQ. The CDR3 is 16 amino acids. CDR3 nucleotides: TGTGCCAGCAGCTGGGGGGGGATCGGCGCCCACTACGAGCAGTACTTC. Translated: CASSWGGIGAHYEQYF. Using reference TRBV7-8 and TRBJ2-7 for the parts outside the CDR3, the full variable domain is GAGVSQSPRYKVAKRGQDVALRCDPISGHVSLFWYQQALGQGPEFLTYFQNEAQLDKSGLPSDRFFAERPEGSVSTLKIQRTQQEDSAVYLCASSWGGIGAHYEQYFGPGTRLTVT.

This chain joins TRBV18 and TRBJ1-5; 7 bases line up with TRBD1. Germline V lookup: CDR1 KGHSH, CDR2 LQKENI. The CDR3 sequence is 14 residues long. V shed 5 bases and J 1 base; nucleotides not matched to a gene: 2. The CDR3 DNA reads TGTGCCAGCTCATCGACAGGGAGCAATCAGCCCCAGCATTTT. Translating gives CASSSTGSNQPQHF. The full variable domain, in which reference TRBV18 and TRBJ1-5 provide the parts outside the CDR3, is NAGVMQNPRHLVRRRGQEARLRCSPMKGHSHVYWYRQLPEEGLKFMVYLQKENIIDESGMPKERFSAEFPKEGPSILRIQQVVRGDSAAYFCASSSTGSNQPQHFGDGTRLSIL.